The sequence of this T cell receptor beta chain was determined in a study of cytomegalovirus exposure and HLA in healthy donors. Study summary: An earlier analysis identified 95 million to 120 million unique TCR beta sequences in 170 million or so T cells.

The table lists this clone with a few counts. PCR amplification relied on 60 Vbeta primers (plus 13 Jbeta primers). The data were produced by immunoSEQ multiplex PCR, yet TCRdb's version contains in-frame clones alone and is incomplete. This table has around 130,000 clones, roughly 8.3% appearing once. The source of this sequence is a man between 40 and 49 years old in good health and CMV-seronegative. Material: PBMCs.

CDR3 coding DNA: TGCGCCAGTGGGTTCATGGGGGCCTTTGAGCAGTTCTTC. Translating gives CASGFMGAFEQFF. The rearrangement joins TRBV10-2 to TRBJ2-1; a weak D match, TRBD1 (6 bases). This CDR3 spans 13 amino acids. The germline gives CDR1 WSHSY, CDR2 SAAADI. The V end lost 9 bases, the J end lost 9 bases, and 18 bases lay between the germline ends.